This T cell receptor (beta chain) was captured by sequencing in a study of blood T cell repertoires in COVID-19 (dated by TCRdb to about 2020). About the full investigation: Collaborator samples came from the United States, Italy and Spain and covered acute and convalescent phases of COVID-19. The material from the prospective study consisted of cDNA or gDNA derived from T cells, B-cell-depleted T cells, or PBMCs. The dataset comprised deeply sampled blood TCRbeta repertoires from subjects exposed to, actively infected with, or recovered from COVID-19. The repertoires were released in a freely available public database intended as a resource for research on the immune response to SARS-CoV-2. Samples came from the ongoing ImmuneRACE study (first 160 participants) plus 1,254 subjects from 6 global collaborators. Sample metadata almost always included a de-identified subject ID, COVID-19 status, age in years and sex. Where available, HLA class I and class II types were obtained from metadata supplied by the sample provider rather than from assay-based typing. Study-wide findings and limitations: Clinical and demographic metadata were provided uncurated, with the amount varying by source and participant.

TCRbeta CDR3 regions were amplified from genomic DNA by means of the immunoSEQ Assay, a bias-controlled multiplex PCR. Per the original workflow: Within the assay, amplification of reference gene primers was used to estimate how many nucleated cells each sample contained. To quantify the absolute abundance of each unique TCRbeta CDR3 rearrangement, sequence reads were collapsed and filtered. For each sample, productive Simpson clonality was calculated as the square root of Simpson's diversity index over productive rearrangements. The table comes from immuneACCESS by way of TCRdb, which keeps in-frame sequences with V and J called. Part of the clones is missing from these tables; in studies checked, under half for an unresolved V gene and the rest for unknown reasons. D and trimming come from the DNA, and the V and J calls and clone size come from that table. The sample table shows fewer than 45,000 clones, and roughly 80% are seen once. The top ten clones comprise under 2% of the sample.

One collaborating source in Seattle enrolled patients during active infection and followed them longitudinally through the course of disease. The collaborating institutions used their own protocols to collect whole blood in K2EDTA tubes. Collaborator samples were shipped for TCRbeta analysis as frozen whole blood, isolated PBMCs, or DNA extracted from either sample type. According to the germline V gene, CDR1 reads MNHEY and CDR2 reads SVGEGT. A distance of 13 bases separates the germline ends of V and J, which lose 0 bases and 7 bases respectively. The CDR3 holds 15 amino acids from the cysteine to the phenylalanine. Only the CDR3 DNA is retained, 45 bases long and in frame from the first base. Concerning this clone itself: Its antigen target is currently unknown. Base qualities are not provided; no much larger clone lies one nucleotide away.

Sequences were obtained from peripheral blood. The receptor chain draws on TRBV6-2 or TRBV6-3 and TRBJ1-5; matching of 6 bases hints at TRBD1 as the D gene. The receptor's source is a man in his sixties with COVID-19, enrolled during active disease. Here the CDR3 is given as CASSYSGGFGQPQHF. Here is the DNA: TGTGCCAGCAGTTACTCAGGGGGATTTGGGCAGCCCCAGCATTTT.